This T cell receptor beta chain originates from a study of cytomegalovirus exposure and HLA in healthy donors. The PCR employed 60 Vbeta primers together with 13 Jbeta primers. Produced via immunoSEQ multiplex PCR; TCRdb's table is partial and in-frame only. The sample records some 110,000 clones, roughly 80% being singletons. Of note for this clone: Antigen unknown.

Study-level points and caveats: The authors later found TCR association rates varying by HLA locus, with DRB1 most and HLA-C fewest. At a 0.05 false discovery rate, a later analysis found around 15,000 TCR beta sequences to be associated with HLA alleles. Being productive about 90% or about 30% of the time was typical of most TCR beta V segments in an earlier analysis. A later analysis showed that HLA-associated TCR beta chains had undergone more clonal expansion than equally common others.

J gave up 9 bases and V 4 bases, and 7 bases lay outside the gene matches. The CDR3 runs 16 residues. Per the germline V gene, CDR1 is SGHVS and CDR2 is FNYEAQ. This TCR came from a man in his thirties or forties in good health and CMV-seropositive. The sequenced sample was PBMCs. V gene TRBV7-6 combines with J gene TRBJ1-6, with 12 bases aligning to TRBD1. The CDR3 sequence is CASSWGDRGQGSPLHF. The CDR3, as DNA: TGTGCCAGCAGCTGGGGGGACAGGGGGCAAGGTTCACCCCTCCACTTT. Full variable domain (remainder filled in from reference TRBV7-6 and TRBJ1-6): GAGVSQSPRYKVTKRGQDVALRCDPISGHVSLYWYRQALGQGPEFLTYFNYEAQQDKSGLPNDRFSAERPEGSISTLTIQRTEQRDSAMYRCASSWGDRGQGSPLHFGNGTRLTVT.